This entry is about one TCR beta chain. Its specificity is unknown. The CDR3 is made up of 16 amino acids. The trim removed 7 bases at V and 0 bases at J, leaving 7 bases unmatched. CDR1 SGHRS and CDR2 YFSETQ come from the germline V gene. As defined, naive CD8 cells were CD45RO-negative and positively selected for CCR7, with terminally differentiated effector memory CD45RA+ cells excluded. The data were taken from a study of shared clonotypes between healthy human individuals. Study-wide results and caveats: Investigators collected only blood, and repertoires in tissues likely differ.

Libraries were prepared by immunoSEQ multiplex PCR; TCRdb keeps only in-frame clonotypes and omits some of them. The table lists some 2.1 million clones, just over 90% of them singletons. The sample comprised naive CD8+ T cells from PBMCs. The receptor was derived from a man aged 18 to 29 in good health. Some clones in this sample may be carry-over from other donors' samples. The chain employs TRBV5-1 and TRBJ2-6; 7 nucleotides line up with TRBD1. The CDR3 region has the DNA TGCGCCAGCTGGACAGGTCTTAGCTCTGGGGCCAACGTCCTGACTTTC. This codes for CASWTGLSSGANVLTF.